These 30 T cell receptor beta chains were all obtained from the same sample, sequenced in a study of blood T cell repertoires in COVID-19. The data were produced by immunoSEQ multiplex PCR, yet TCRdb's version contains in-frame clones alone and is incomplete. The sample lists approximately 300,000 clones, 85% occurring once. The specimen was PBMCs or T cells enriched from blood (not recorded which). Receptors originate from a woman in her 30s who had been exposed to COVID-19.

V usage is TRBV18 and J usage is TRBJ2-2; D gene uncertain. CDR3 length equals 15 residues. V lost 3 bases, J lost 7 bases, and 15 bases lay in between. Germline CDR1 is KGHSH and CDR2 is LQKENI. The CDR3, as DNA: TGTGCCAGCTCACCGTTAGATCCGTTCGGCGGGGAGCTGTTTTTT. Translation gives CASSPLDPFGGELFF.

The chain uses TRBV15 and TRBJ2-1; D might be TRBD2 (5 bases). V was trimmed by 0 bases and J by 0 bases, leaving 12 bases between them. This CDR3 is built from 17 residues. Germline V gene data show CDR1 as LNHNV and CDR2 as YYDKDF (reference sequence). CDR3 sequence reads: CATSREVLGSSYNEQFF. CDR3 sequence (DNA): TGTGCCACCAGCAGAGAAGTCCTGGGGAGCTCCTACAATGAGCAGTTCTTC.

V and J are TRBV30 and TRBJ1-4; D is unclear. CDR3 length equals 13 residues. The V end lost 2 bases, the J end lost 8 bases, and 12 bases lay between the germline ends. Germline CDR1 and CDR2: GTSNPN and SVGIG (reference sequence). CDR3 amino acids: CAWSIGMREKLFF. Here the CDR3 DNA reads TGTGCCTGGAGTATCGGGATGAGGGAAAAACTGTTTTTT.

This sequence joins TRBV5-1 and TRBJ2-7; 7 bases fit TRBD1. Per the germline V gene, CDR1 is SGHRS and CDR2 is YFSETQ. The CDR3 is made up of 15 amino acids. J lost 2 bases, V lost 4 bases, and 9 bases had no gene match. In DNA, the CDR3 is TGCGCCAGCAGCAGGGACACAGGGGCCGCCTACGAGCAGTACTTC. It codes for CASSRDTGAAYEQYF. The full variable domain, with the rest looked up from reference TRBV5-1 and TRBJ2-7, is KAGVTQTPRYLIKTRGQQVTLSCSPISGHRSVSWYQQTPGQGLQFLFEYFSETQRNKGNFPGRFSGRQFSNSRSEMNVSTLELGDSALYLCASSRDTGAAYEQYFGPGTRLTVT.

The chain recombines TRBV28 with TRBJ2-7; TRBD2 matches at 10 bases. The V gene's germline CDR1 is MDHEN and CDR2 SYDVKM. This CDR3 is 15 amino acids long. The junction had 10 bases not matched to a gene; V was cut back by 7 bases and J by 4 bases. The CDR3 bases are TGTGCCAGCATCAACAGCGGGGGGGCCATATACGAGCAGTACTTC. Protein sequence: CASINSGGAIYEQYF.

V and J are TRBV19 and TRBJ1-5, with D unresolved. CDR3 length: 12 amino acids. V was cut by 6 bases and J by 6 bases, with 9 bases left in between. Germline V gene lookup returns CDR1 LNHDA and CDR2 SQIVND (reference sequence). DNA for the CDR3: TGTGCCAGTAGATCGGGTGGTCAGCCCCAGCATTTT. It yields the protein CASRSGGQPQHF.

The chain employs TRBV27 and TRBJ1-1, with TRBD1 identical over 8 bases. CDR1 and CDR2 from the germline V gene are MNHEY and SMNVEV (reference sequence). V lost 5 bases to trimming and J lost 4 bases; unmatched junction nucleotides: 9. The CDR3 covers 15 residues. The CDR3, as DNA: TGTGCCAGCAGTCCCCTAACAGGGGGTTCCACTGAAGCTTTCTTT. Its translation: CASSPLTGGSTEAFF.

This rearrangement joins TRBV19 to TRBJ2-1, with 15 positions matching TRBD2. The V gene's germline CDR1 is LNHDA and CDR2 SQIVND (reference sequence). Losses at the gene ends were 4 bases for V and 6 bases for J; bases not matched to a gene: 10. This CDR3 is 18 amino acids long. The CDR3: CASSKGLAGGLVGNEQFF. CDR3 nucleotide sequence: TGTGCCAGTAGTAAAGGACTAGCGGGAGGGCTAGTGGGCAATGAGCAGTTCTTC.

This rearrangement joins TRBV30 to TRBJ2-1; TRBD1 aligns across 9 bases. The J segment lost 9 bases and the V segment lost 3 bases, leaving 9 bases of the junction unmatched. The germline CDR1 and CDR2 sequences are GTSNPN and SVGIG (reference sequence). This CDR3 has 14 amino acids. The DNA of the CDR3 is TGTGCCTGGAGGAAACAGGGGGCCGGATTTGAGCAGTTCTTC. Its protein product is CAWRKQGAGFEQFF. The entire variable domain, with the rest obtained from reference TRBV30 and TRBJ2-1, is as follows: SQTIHQWPATLVQPVGSPLSLECTVEGTSNPNLYWYRQAAGRGLQLLFYSVGIGQISSEVPQNLSASRPQDRQFILSSKKLLLSDSGFYLCAWRKQGAGFEQFFGPGTRLTVL.

This clone was counted a single time. This sequence joins TRBV5-1 and TRBJ2-7; the D is unclear. The CDR3 extends over 11 amino acids. The germline V gene has CDR1 SGHRS and CDR2 YFSETQ. Between the trimmed V and J ends, which lost 3 bases and 4 bases, there was a span of 5 bases. CDR3 sequence reads: CASSSPYEQYF. CDR3 DNA sequence: TGCGCCAGCAGCTCCCCTTACGAGCAGTACTTC.

V is TRBV30 and J is TRBJ1-2, with a weak D call TRBD1 (6 bases). Germline V gene data show CDR1 as GTSNPN and CDR2 as SVGIG (reference sequence). Trimming shortened V by 0 bases and J by 8 bases, and 16 bases separated the two germline ends. CDR3 length equals 14 residues. CDR3 DNA: TGTGCCTGGAGTGTAATTCAACAGGGCTTAGGCTACACCTTC. It specifies CAWSVIQQGLGYTF.

The rearrangement uses TRBV7-3 and TRBJ2-7, with TRBD2 matching over 15 bases. V was pared by 5 bases and J by 4 bases, with 9 bases of the junction left unmatched. CDR1 and CDR2 (germline): SGHTA, FQGTGA. The CDR3 has 17 residues. The CDR3 DNA reads TGTGCCAGCAGCCTCACCGGGACTAGCGGGGGGTCTTACGAGCAGTACTTC. Translation: CASSLTGTSGGSYEQYF.

V gene TRBV28 combines with J gene TRBJ2-1; D gene ambiguous. Trimming took off 8 bases at V and 4 bases at J, with 18 bases between the two ends. The CDR3 has 15 residues. Germline assignment: CDR1 MDHEN and CDR2 SYDVKM. The CDR3 here is CASGLRPPLYNEQFF. CDR3 DNA: TGTGCCAGCGGCCTGCGGCCACCCTTATACAATGAGCAGTTCTTC.

In regard to this clone: Compared with germline, one end of the junction differs, possibly owing to a read error. This chain uses TRBV29-1 with TRBJ1-3; D not resolved. The CDR3 contains 12 residues. Per the germline V gene, CDR1 is SQVTM and CDR2 is ANQGSEA. The DNA of the CDR3 is TGCAGCGTAAATTTGTCTGGCAACACCATATATTTT. The encoded protein is CSVNLSGNTIYF.

The chain employs TRBV19 and TRBJ1-6; 9 positions match TRBD1. CDR3 size: 15 residues. Trimming at V came to 7 bases and at J to 7 bases, leaving 8 bases not matched to a gene. Looked up from germline, CDR1 is LNHDA and CDR2 is SQIVND (reference sequence). The CDR3 spells CASMGTGHSNSPLHF. The DNA for the CDR3 is TGTGCCAGTATGGGGACAGGGCATTCCAATTCACCCCTCCACTTT.

The rearrangement uses TRBV9 and TRBJ2-3; TRBD2 agrees at 9 bases. This CDR3 has 15 residues. The J segment lost 6 bases and the V segment lost 4 bases, leaving 9 bases of the junction unmatched. CDR1 and CDR2 from the germline V gene are SGDLS and YYNGEE. The CDR3, as DNA: TGTGCCAGCAGCCTCCAGGGACTAGCACCGGATACGCAGTATTTT. This gives the protein CASSLQGLAPDTQYF.

As concerns this clone: Other DNA sequences within the sample encode an identical CDR3. V usage is TRBV7-9 and J usage is TRBJ2-7, with 10 bases fitting TRBD2. After removal of 2 bases from V and 4 bases from J, the junction contained 2 bases not matched to a gene. The germline gives CDR1 SEHNR, CDR2 FQNEAQ (reference sequence). The CDR3 loop spans 14 amino acids. The CDR3 nucleotides are TGTGCCAGCAGCTTAAGCGGGAGGGGGTACGAGCAGTACTTC. Residues: CASSLSGRGYEQYF.

This clone was recorded once. The chain employs TRBV6-1 and TRBJ1-6; D remains unclear. Between the trimmed V and J ends, which lost 3 bases and 7 bases, there was a span of 16 bases. Germline V gene data show CDR1 as MNHNS and CDR2 as SASEGT. The CDR3 runs to 16 residues. The CDR3 here is CASSDSLVRENSPLHF. The CDR3 DNA reads TGTGCCAGCAGTGATTCTCTCGTTAGGGAGAATTCACCCCTCCACTTT.

The V call is TRBV6-5, the J call TRBJ1-3; 10 bases are a match to TRBD1. The V segment lost 10 bases and the J segment 5 bases; nucleotides outside the gene matches: 5. The CDR3 length is 13 residues. Germline assignment: CDR1 MNHEY and CDR2 SVGAGI. CDR3 sequence (DNA): TGTGCCACTACGGGACAGGGGAGAAACACCATATATTTT. It encodes CATTGQGRNTIYF.

V usage is TRBV19 and J usage is TRBJ2-7; 10 bases are a match to TRBD1. In germline, CDR1 is LNHDA, CDR2 SQIVND (reference sequence). V trimming: 3 bases; J trimming: 6 bases; junction bases outside the gene matches: 5. CDR3 length: 14 amino acids. The CDR3 region has the DNA TGTGCCAGTAGTATCCCGGGACAGGGGAGCGAGCAGTACTTC. This encodes CASSIPGQGSEQYF.

This rearrangement joins TRBV7-2 to TRBJ2-7; 11 bases agree with TRBD2. The germline V gene encodes CDR1 SGHTA and CDR2 FQGNSA. The CDR3 length is 15 residues. The J segment lost 6 bases and the V segment lost 4 bases, leaving 8 bases of the junction unmatched. The CDR3 is CASSSPGLAVPEQYF. CDR3 bases: TGTGCCAGCAGCTCCCCGGGACTAGCGGTGCCCGAGCAGTACTTC.

The chain is built from TRBV7-8 and TRBJ1-1; 9 nucleotides match TRBD1. The length of the CDR3 is 16 residues. Unmatched junction bases numbered 6, after V lost 4 bases and J lost 0 bases. Germline V CDR1 and CDR2: SGHVS, FQNEAQ. The CDR3 DNA sequence: TGTGCCAGCAGCTCCCGGGACAGGGAGATGAACACTGAAGCTTTCTTT. Protein sequence: CASSSRDREMNTEAFF. Based on the CDR3 plus reference TRBV7-8 and TRBJ1-1, the full variable domain is GAGVSQSPRYKVAKRGQDVALRCDPISGHVSLFWYQQALGQGPEFLTYFQNEAQLDKSGLPSDRFFAERPEGSVSTLKIQRTQQEDSAVYLCASSSRDREMNTEAFFGQGTRLTVV.

The chain carries TRBV5-1 and TRBJ1-3, with 10 bases lining up with TRBD1. J was trimmed by 2 bases and V by 3 bases; bases with no gene match: 2. The germline V gene has CDR1 SGHRS and CDR2 YFSETQ. CDR3 length: 15 amino acids. CDR3 DNA: TGCGCCAGCAGCTATGGACAGGGGGCTGGAAACACCATATATTTT. It translates to CASSYGQGAGNTIYF.

The chain is built from TRBV5-1 and TRBJ1-1; the D gene is possibly TRBD1 (5 bases). This CDR3 region has 14 residues. V lost 3 bases, J lost 2 bases, and 11 bases lay in between. Germline V gene sequence: CDR1 SGHRS, CDR2 YFSETQ. This CDR3 reads CASSSAGDNTEAFF. CDR3 bases: TGCGCCAGCAGCTCGGCGGGGGATAACACTGAAGCTTTCTTT.

The rearrangement joins TRBV10-3 to TRBJ2-5; TRBD1 agrees at 7 bases. Trimming at V came to 6 bases and at J to 1 base, leaving 5 bases not matched to a gene. The CDR3 length is 14 residues. Germline V lookup: CDR1 ENHRY, CDR2 SYGVKD. The CDR3 here is CAISFEGAQETQYF. Here the CDR3 DNA reads TGTGCCATCAGCTTCGAGGGGGCCCAAGAGACCCAGTACTTC.

V is TRBV4-2 and J is TRBJ2-1; 9 bases map to TRBD2. CDR3 length: 16 residues. Per germline, CDR1 LGHNA and CDR2 YNFKEQ. The V and J ends lost 0 bases and 4 bases, in that order; junction bases with no gene match: 4. The CDR3 DNA is TGTGCCAGCAGCCAAGATTGGCTAGCGGGATACAATGAGCAGTTCTTC. Its translation is CASSQDWLAGYNEQFF.

The chain combines TRBV25-1 with TRBJ1-2, with 9 bases lining up with TRBD1. Germline V gene lookup returns CDR1 MGHDK and CDR2 SYGVNS. The CDR3 contains 14 residues. The junction had 5 bases not matched to a gene; V was cut back by 4 bases and J by 5 bases. This CDR3 reads CASSAIDRGYGYTF. Written as DNA, the CDR3 is TGTGCCAGCAGTGCGATCGACAGGGGGTATGGCTACACCTTC.

V and J are TRBV5-4 and TRBJ2-7; 10 nucleotides line up with TRBD2. Trimming took 1 base from V and 2 from J; bases not matched to a gene: 3. CDR1 and CDR2 (germline): SGHNT, YYREEE (reference sequence). There are 15 residues in the CDR3. Written as DNA, the CDR3 is TGTGCCAGCAGCTTGTTTAGCGGGAGGACCTACGAGCAGTACTTC. It is translated as CASSLFSGRTYEQYF.

The chain is built from TRBV6-6 and TRBJ1-1, with TRBD1 identical over 7 bases. The germline gives CDR1 MNHNY, CDR2 SVGAGI (reference sequence). The trim removed 6 bases at V and 6 bases at J, leaving 10 bases unmatched. The CDR3 runs to 14 residues. CDR3 bases: TGTGCCAGCAGACCGAGACAGGGAAAGGCTGAAGCTTTCTTT. Its translation: CASRPRQGKAEAFF.

This clone has only one observation. The chain employs TRBV5-5 and TRBJ1-3; D might be TRBD1 (6 bases). Germline CDR1 and CDR2: SGHKS and YYEKEE (reference sequence). This CDR3 has 15 residues. V was trimmed by 3 bases and J by 1 base, leaving 11 bases between them. CDR3 residues: CASSSTRGSGNTIYF. The CDR3 DNA reads as TGTGCCAGCAGCTCGACCAGGGGATCTGGAAACACCATATATTTT.